This T cell receptor beta chain came from a study of cytomegalovirus exposure and HLA in healthy donors. Clones were sequenced by immunoSEQ multiplex PCR, and TCRdb holds only the in-frame ones, with some missing. The profile shows approximately 260,000 clones, more than 75% of them singletons. The germline CDR1 and CDR2 sequences are KGHSY and FQNENV. V lost 2 bases and J 6 bases, leaving 11 bases between the germline ends. The CDR3 extends over 13 amino acids. The chain couples TRBV16 to TRBJ2-7; no firm D call. The sequence was collected from a woman in her twenties or thirties in good health and CMV-seropositive. The sample was PBMCs. CDR3 region: CASSQIRYAEQYF. The DNA for the CDR3 is TGTGCCAGCAGCCAAATTCGGTACGCCGAGCAGTACTTC.